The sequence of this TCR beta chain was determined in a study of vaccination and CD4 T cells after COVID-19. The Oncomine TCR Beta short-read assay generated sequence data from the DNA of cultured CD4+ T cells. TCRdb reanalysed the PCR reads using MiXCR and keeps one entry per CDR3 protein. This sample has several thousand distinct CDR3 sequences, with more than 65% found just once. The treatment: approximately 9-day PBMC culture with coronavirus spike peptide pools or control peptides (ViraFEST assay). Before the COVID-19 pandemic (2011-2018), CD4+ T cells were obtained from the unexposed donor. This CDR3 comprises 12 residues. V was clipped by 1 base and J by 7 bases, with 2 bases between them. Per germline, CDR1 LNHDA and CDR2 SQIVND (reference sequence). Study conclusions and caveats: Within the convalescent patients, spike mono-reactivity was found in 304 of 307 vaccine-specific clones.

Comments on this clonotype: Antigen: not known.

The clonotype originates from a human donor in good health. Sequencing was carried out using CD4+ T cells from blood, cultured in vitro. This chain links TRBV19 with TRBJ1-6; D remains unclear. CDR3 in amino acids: CASSIGNSPLHF. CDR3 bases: TGTGCCAGTAGTATAGGGAATTCACCCCTCCACTTT.